What follows are 16 T cell receptor beta chains derived from one specimen sequenced in a study of post-analysis software for immune sequencing data. Study-level points and caveats: Roughly 5 TRBV segments (TRBV5-6, TRBV5-1 and TRBV20-1 among them) occurred more frequently in patients than in controls.

The antigens these receptors bind are not known. cDNA libraries of TCR beta carried unique molecular identifiers. TCRdb reprocessed the PCR reads via MiXCR and lists one record per CDR3 protein. Of around 400,000 distinct CDR3 sequences listed, less than 40% are singletons. Sequenced: blood. The receptors derive from a girl between 5 and 17 years old with multiple sclerosis.

This clonotype was seen a few times. V is TRBV28 and J is TRBJ2-5, with a tentative D call TRBD1 (5 bases). This CDR3 is built from 15 residues. Germline V lookup: CDR1 MDHEN, CDR2 SYDVKM. V shed 6 bases and J shed 4 bases, with 18 bases lying between them. CDR3 amino acids: CASSSSGGARETQYF. CDR3 DNA sequence: TGTGCCAGCAGCTCCTCAGGTGGGGCGCGAGAGACCCAGTACTTC. The full variable domain, completed using reference TRBV28 and TRBJ2-5, is DVKVTQSSRYLVKRTGEKVFLECVQDMDHENMFWYRQDPGLGLRLIYFSYDVKMKEKGDIPEGYSVSREKKERFSLILESASTNQTSMYLCASSSSGGARETQYFGPGTRLLVL.

This clonotype appeared a few times. This chain uses TRBV13 with TRBJ2-5, with TRBD2 matching 8 bases. This CDR3 is 14 amino acids long. CDR1 and CDR2 from the germline V gene are PRHDT and FYEKMQ (reference sequence). J gave up 0 bases and V 5 bases, and 2 bases lay outside the gene matches. CDR3 DNA: TGTGCCAGCAGCGGCGGGGGGTACCAAGAGACCCAGTACTTC. It translates to CASSGGGYQETQYF.

CDR3 region: CASSSLGFEQFF. The CDR3 bases are TGTGCCAGCAGCTCCCTCGGGTTCGAGCAGTTCTTC. The J gene is TRBJ2-1, the V gene TRBV7-2; the D is unclear. The V gene's germline CDR1 is SGHTA and CDR2 FQGNSA. The CDR3 is made up of 12 amino acids. V gave up 4 bases and J gave up 10 bases, with 11 bases separating them.

This clonotype was seen ten or more times. The chain couples TRBV20-1 to TRBJ2-5; unclear D gene. V lost 1 base and J lost 2, with 11 bases in between. Germline assignment: CDR1 DFQATT and CDR2 SNEGSKA (reference sequence). The length of the CDR3 is 14 residues. Here the CDR3 reads CSARVSRPQETQYF. Written as DNA, the CDR3 is TGCAGTGCTAGAGTTAGTCGTCCTCAAGAGACCCAGTACTTC.

This sequence joins TRBV11-2 and TRBJ2-3; the match to TRBD2 covers 8 bases. J lost 5 bases, V lost 1 base, and 11 bases had no gene match. This CDR3 region has 17 residues. In germline, CDR1 is SGHAT, CDR2 FQNNGV. Here the CDR3 reads CASSLGDSGVYVDTQYF. The CDR3 nucleotides are TGTGCCAGCAGCTTAGGCGATAGCGGGGTTTATGTAGATACGCAGTATTTT.

The gene calls are TRBV15 and TRBJ1-6, with 7 bases identical to TRBD1. Trimming cost V 0 bases and J 4 bases; bases outside gene matches: 9. The germline gives CDR1 LNHNV, CDR2 YYDKDF (reference sequence). The CDR3 sequence is 18 residues long. Here the CDR3 reads CATSREGGDLPYNSPLHF. The CDR3 nucleotides are TGTGCCACCAGCAGAGAAGGGGGCGACCTTCCTTATAATTCACCCCTCCACTTT.

CDR3 bases: TGTGCCAGCAGCTTTGACGCATCTGGCACAGATACGCAGTATTTT. Amino acid sequence: CASSFDASGTDTQYF. The chain joins TRBV11-2 to TRBJ2-3; D is undetermined. This CDR3 has 15 amino acids. Germline values: CDR1 SGHAT, CDR2 FQNNGV. V was shortened by 3 bases and J by 1 base, with 11 bases between the two germline ends.

The chain joins TRBV5-1 to TRBJ1-5; unclear D gene. Trimming left V 1 base short and J 5 bases short, with 7 bases between. Germline CDR1 and CDR2: SGHRS and YFSETQ. This CDR3 contains 13 residues. This CDR3 reads CASSLNGDQPQHF. For the CDR3, the DNA is TGCGCCAGCAGCTTGAATGGGGATCAGCCCCAGCATTTT.

CDR3 nucleotide sequence: TGCAGTGCTAGTCCCGGGGAGCGTTACCCTAGCAATCAGCCCCAGCATTTT. It encodes CSASPGERYPSNQPQHF. The chain recombines TRBV20-1 with TRBJ1-5; D not resolved. Trimming removed 3 bases from V and 0 bases from J, with 18 bases in between. CDR3 length equals 17 residues. Germline loops: CDR1 DFQATT, CDR2 SNEGSKA (reference sequence).

V gene TRBV7-2 combines with J gene TRBJ2-3; TRBD2 aligns across 7 bases. After removal of 4 bases from V and 4 bases from J, the junction contained 8 bases not matched to a gene. The CDR3 length is 15 residues. Germline V CDR1 and CDR2: SGHTA, FQGNSA. CDR3 bases: TGTGCCAGCAGCTATAGCGGGTTTGCCTCAGATACGCAGTATTTT. Its translation is CASSYSGFASDTQYF. Full variable domain (remainder filled in from reference TRBV7-2 and TRBJ2-3): GAGVSQSPSNKVTEKGKDVELRCDPISGHTALYWYRQSLGQGLEFLIYFQGNSAPDKSGLPSDRFSAERTGGSVSTLTIQRTQQEDSAVYLCASSYSGFASDTQYFGPGTRLTVL.

V usage is TRBV12-3 or TRBV12-4 and J usage is TRBJ1-4; 7 bases agree with TRBD1. The CDR3 sequence is 13 residues long. V was clipped by 6 bases and J by 5 bases; unmatched bases: 3. CDR3 region: CASRPTGNEKLFF. The CDR3 DNA is TGTGCCAGCAGACCGACAGGGAATGAAAAACTGTTTTTT.

This clonotype was counted a few times. This CDR3 reads CASSQGVADYNEQFF. The CDR3 DNA reads TGTGCCAGTAGCCAGGGGGTAGCGGATTACAATGAGCAGTTCTTC. The chain uses TRBV11-2 and TRBJ2-1, with D perhaps TRBD1 (7 bases). This CDR3 has 15 amino acids. Germline V CDR1 and CDR2: SGHAT, FQNNGV. The V end was cut by 9 bases, the J end by 4 bases, with 19 bases between.

V is TRBV7-9 and J is TRBJ1-1, with TRBD1 as a possible D gene (6 bases). CDR1 and CDR2 (germline): SEHNR, FQNEAQ (reference sequence). The V end lost 5 bases, the J end lost 5 bases, and 12 bases lay between the germline ends. CDR3 length: 13 amino acids. Here the CDR3 reads CASSPAGETEAFF. CDR3 nucleotide sequence: TGTGCCAGCAGCCCGGCAGGGGAAACTGAAGCTTTCTTT.

The chain uses TRBV20-1 and TRBJ1-1; TRBD1 aligns across 10 bases. CDR1 is DFQATT, CDR2 SNEGSKA, per germline (reference sequence). Germline trimming cut 5 bases from V and 1 base from J; bases unmatched to any gene: 4. The CDR3 consists of 14 residues. CDR3 in DNA: TGCAGTGCTCGCCGGGACAGGGGGAACACTGAAGCTTTCTTT. It codes for CSARRDRGNTEAFF.

This clonotype was observed a handful of times. The rearrangement uses TRBV4-2 and TRBJ2-3; D gene uncertain. The ends were cut back, 3 bases at V and 3 bases at J, with 7 bases in the middle. The CDR3 loop spans 13 amino acids. The V gene's germline CDR1 is LGHNA and CDR2 YNFKEQ. CDR3 amino acids: CASSHLGTDTQYF. The CDR3 nucleotides read TGTGCCAGCAGCCACCTGGGTACAGATACGCAGTATTTT.

V usage is TRBV13 and J usage is TRBJ2-4; 7 nucleotides match TRBD1. CDR3 size: 16 residues. After removal of 5 bases from V and 13 bases from J, the junction contained 20 bases not matched to a gene. The germline gives CDR1 PRHDT, CDR2 FYEKMQ (reference sequence). In DNA form, the CDR3 reads TGTGCCAGCAGCCTCCACCGGACAGGAGCCGCACTAATGCAGTACTTC. Its protein product is CASSLHRTGAALMQYF.